Listed here are 29 T cell receptor beta chains from one sample, sequenced in a study of blood T cells in healthy people across ages. Through a sample-barcoded 5' primer and a J-beta primer mix, a second PCR was run for roughly 7 to 12 cycles. TCRdb re-called the 5' RACE reads with MiXCR, one entry per CDR3 protein. The table lists some 690,000 distinct CDR3 sequences, 22% of them singletons, with roughly 22% in the top ten. Sequenced input: blood. These receptor sequences come from a man between 65 and 80 years old in good health.

This clonotype has a count of ten or more. The genes are TRBV5-1 and TRBJ1-2; the D is unclear. CDR1 is SGHRS, CDR2 YFSETQ, per germline. Trimming pared 2 bases from V and 1 base from J, leaving 6 bases between. There are 13 residues in the CDR3. This chain's CDR3 is CASSFNSNYGYTF. The DNA of the CDR3 is TGCGCCAGCAGCTTTAACAGTAACTATGGCTACACCTTC.

In its sample, this clonotype was seen a few times. V is TRBV12-3 or TRBV12-4 and J is TRBJ2-2, with a weak D call TRBD1 (6 bases). The CDR3 is 13 amino acids. V was trimmed by 7 bases and J by 3 bases, leaving 9 bases between them. The chain's CDR3 is CASMNRDTGELFF. CDR3 nucleotides: TGTGCCAGCATGAACAGGGACACCGGGGAGCTGTTTTTT.

This clonotype was counted a few times. The chain has TRBV20-1 and TRBJ2-4; possible D gene TRBD1, 6 bases. The germline V gene encodes CDR1 DFQATT and CDR2 SNEGSKA (reference sequence). This CDR3 spans 12 amino acids. This CDR3 is CKTDSGKNIQYF. The CDR3 DNA reads TGCAAGACGGACAGTGGCAAAAACATTCAGTACTTC.

This clonotype has just a few counts. This rearrangement joins TRBV7-3 to TRBJ2-7; possibly TRBD2 for D (5 bases). TRBJ2-5 explains the end of the DNA better; the J call may be wrong. Germline CDR1 is SGHTA and CDR2 is FQGTGA. The CDR3 totals 13 residues. CDR3 sequence: CASSASGQETQYF. The DNA for the CDR3 is TGTGCCAGCAGCGCCAGCGGACAAGAGACCCAGTACTTC.

V usage is TRBV4-1 and J usage is TRBJ2-7, with 10 bases identical to TRBD1. Trimming removed 4 bases from V and 3 bases from J; junction bases left unmatched: 9. Germline V gene data show CDR1 as MGHRA and CDR2 as YSYEKL. There are 16 residues in the CDR3. The CDR3 region has the DNA TGCGCCAGCAGCCCGACGGGGACAGGGGAATTCTACGAGCAGTACGTC. Protein sequence: CASSPTGTGEFYEQYV.

This chain uses TRBV5-5 with TRBJ2-3; a weak D match, TRBD2 (5 bases). The CDR3 contains 15 residues. The germline CDR1 and CDR2 sequences are SGHKS and YYEKEE (reference sequence). V lost 0 bases and J 6 bases, leaving 14 bases between the germline ends. The CDR3 loop reads CASSLGVSASDTQYF. Here the CDR3 DNA reads TGTGCCAGCAGCTTGGGGGTTAGCGCCAGTGATACGCAGTATTTT.

This rearrangement joins TRBV7-6 to TRBJ2-7, with unresolved D. Trimming pared 0 bases from V and 5 bases from J, leaving 11 bases between. The CDR3 contains 14 residues. Germline V gives CDR1 SGHVS, CDR2 FNYEAQ. The CDR3 region has the DNA TGTGCCAGCAGCTTAGCGGTGGGTAGTAACGAGCAGTACTTC. Translated: CASSLAVGSNEQYF. The variable domain in full, with the rest retrieved from reference TRBV7-6 and TRBJ2-7, is GAGVSQSPRYKVTKRGQDVALRCDPISGHVSLYWYRQALGQGPEFLTYFNYEAQQDKSGLPNDRFSAERPEGSISTLTIQRTEQRDSAMYRCASSLAVGSNEQYFGPGTRLTVT.

This clonotype came up a few times. The rearrangement joins TRBV20-1 to TRBJ2-1; maybe TRBD2 (6 bases). Germline V gene sequence: CDR1 DFQATT, CDR2 SNEGSKA (reference sequence). The CDR3 spans 17 residues. V lost 1 base, J lost 0 bases, and 16 bases lay in between. CDR3 region: CSARVGAERASYNEQFF. CDR3 DNA: TGCAGTGCTAGAGTTGGCGCCGAGCGGGCCTCCTACAATGAGCAGTTCTTC.

The V gene is TRBV7-2, the J gene TRBJ2-3; 8 positions agree with TRBD2. The CDR3 extends over 15 amino acids. V was clipped by 2 bases and J by 5 bases; unmatched bases: 6. CDR1 is SGHTA, CDR2 FQGNSA, per germline. CDR3 DNA sequence: TGTGCCAGCAGCTTAAGCGGGAGAGAGGTAGATACGCAGTATTTT. As protein: CASSLSGREVDTQYF.

This clonotype was recorded a few times. The J gene is TRBJ1-5, the V gene TRBV20-1; no firm D call. The CDR3 length is 16 residues. Germline V gene sequence: CDR1 DFQATT, CDR2 SNEGSKA (reference sequence). The V and J ends lost 0 bases and 2 bases respectively, with 14 bases between them. In nucleotides, the CDR3 is TGCAGTGCTAGAGATATTTCGGGTGGCGGCAATCAGCCCCAGCATTTT. This translates into CSARDISGGGNQPQHF.

This clonotype was observed many times. The chain has TRBV7-9 and TRBJ2-5, with 11 bases lining up with TRBD2. Germline V gene sequence: CDR1 SEHNR, CDR2 FQNEAQ (reference sequence). Trimming removed 5 bases from V and 2 bases from J; junction bases left unmatched: 4. The CDR3 sequence is 15 residues long. The CDR3 DNA is TGTGCCAGCAGCCCGGGGACTAGCGGACAAGAGACCCAGTACTTC. Translation: CASSPGTSGQETQYF.

This clonotype was recorded a few times. The chain has TRBV20-1 and TRBJ2-6; D is undetermined. CDR3 length: 13 amino acids. Trimming took off 6 bases at V and 2 bases at J, with 8 bases between the two ends. Germline values: CDR1 DFQATT, CDR2 SNEGSKA (reference sequence). The CDR3 bases are TGCAGTGCCTATCCCCCTGGGGCCAACGTCCTGACTTTC. The encoded protein is CSAYPPGANVLTF.

The chain joins TRBV24-1 to TRBJ2-3; D call uncertain. This CDR3 has 11 residues. V was pared by 7 bases and J by 10 bases, with 11 bases between. CDR1 is KGHDR, CDR2 SFDVKD, per germline. The CDR3 reads CATSDHGPQYF. For the CDR3, the DNA is TGTGCCACCAGCGACCACGGTCCGCAGTATTTT.

Only a few counts were recorded for this clonotype. This chain links TRBV7-9 with TRBJ1-2, with D uncertain. Trimming left V 5 bases short and J 0 bases short, with 4 bases between. Looked up from germline, CDR1 is SEHNR and CDR2 is FQNEAQ (reference sequence). The CDR3 runs 12 residues. As DNA, the CDR3 is TGTGCCAGCAGCCCACCTAACTATGGCTACACCTTC. It translates to CASSPPNYGYTF. Combining the CDR3 with reference TRBV7-9 and TRBJ1-2 gives the whole variable domain DTGVSQNPRHKITKRGQNVTFRCDPISEHNRLYWYRQTLGQGPEFLTYFQNEAQLEKSRLLSDRFSAERPKGSFSTLEIQRTEQGDSAMYLCASSPPNYGYTFGSGTRLTVV.

The rearrangement uses TRBV10-1 and TRBJ2-5, with D maybe TRBD2 (6 bases). The CDR3 length is 12 residues. Germline assignment: CDR1 WNHNN and CDR2 SYGVQD (reference sequence). The V end was cut by 6 bases, the J end by 13 bases, with 18 bases between. The CDR3 loop reads CASSVPGEPRYF. In DNA form, the CDR3 reads TGCGCCAGCAGCGTCCCGGGAGAACCAAGGTACTTC.

The V call is TRBV28, the J call TRBJ2-5, with 9 nucleotides matching TRBD1. The better agreement between TRBJ2-7 and the DNA end casts doubt on the J call. CDR3 length equals 15 residues. Germline lookup yields CDR1 MDHEN and CDR2 SYDVKM. CDR3 DNA: TGTGCCAGCAGTCGTCCCGGGACAGGGTGGTACGAGCAGTACTTC. Translation: CASSRPGTGWYEQYF.

This sequence joins TRBV15 and TRBJ2-2; no firm D call. CDR1 and CDR2 from the germline V gene are LNHNV and YYDKDF (reference sequence). V shed 3 bases and J shed 7 bases, with 6 bases lying between them. This CDR3 is built from 12 residues. The CDR3 loop reads CATSRDRGELFF. The DNA of the CDR3 is TGTGCCACCAGCAGGGATCGCGGGGAGCTGTTTTTT.

This chain links TRBV7-2 with TRBJ2-3; 8 positions agree with TRBD2. There are 15 residues in the CDR3. With V trimmed by 5 bases and J by 5 bases, 9 bases remained unmatched. Germline V CDR1 and CDR2: SGHTA, FQGNSA. The CDR3 here is CASSPLAGGLDTQYF. The CDR3 nucleotides are TGTGCCAGCAGCCCTTTGGCGGGAGGATTAGATACGCAGTATTTT. The variable domain in full, with the rest retrieved from reference TRBV7-2 and TRBJ2-3, is GAGVSQSPSNKVTEKGKDVELRCDPISGHTALYWYRQSLGQGLEFLIYFQGNSAPDKSGLPSDRFSAERTGGSVSTLTIQRTQQEDSAVYLCASSPLAGGLDTQYFGPGTRLTVL.

For this clonotype: The junction departs from germline at one end; a sequencing error may be responsible. The chain combines TRBV18 with TRBJ1-1; D ambiguous. CDR1 is KGHSH, CDR2 LQKENI, per germline. The CDR3 covers 12 residues. CDR3 nucleotides: TGTGCCAACTCACCAGGAACCGTTGAAGCTTTCTTT. Translated: CANSPGTVEAFF.

V usage is TRBV7-2 and J usage is TRBJ2-3; 16 bases fit TRBD2. The germline CDR1 and CDR2 sequences are SGHTA and FQGNSA. V dropped 5 bases and J dropped 6; count of bases not matched to a gene: 2. The CDR3 totals 15 residues. This CDR3 is CASSGTSGRADTQYF. Written as DNA, the CDR3 is TGTGCCAGCAGCGGGACTAGCGGGAGGGCCGATACGCAGTATTTT.

This clonotype was counted a few times. This chain uses TRBV6-5 with TRBJ2-5, with TRBD2 identical over 8 bases. Germline V lookup: CDR1 MNHEY, CDR2 SVGAGI. The V gene end was trimmed by 4 bases and the J gene end by 6 bases; junction bases not matched to a gene: 7. This CDR3 region has 14 residues. The CDR3: CASSLTGGAQTQYF. CDR3 in DNA: TGTGCCAGCAGTTTGACCGGGGGGGCCCAGACCCAGTACTTC.

This clonotype showed up many times. The chain couples TRBV7-8 to TRBJ2-5; possible D gene TRBD2, 5 bases. The CDR3 runs to 14 residues. From germline, CDR1 is SGHVS and CDR2 FQNEAQ. Trimming shortened V by 5 bases and J by 4 bases, and 14 bases separated the two germline ends. The CDR3: CASSLLPEVETQYF. The CDR3 nucleotides are TGTGCCAGCAGCCTACTCCCGGAGGTAGAGACCCAGTACTTC.

This chain joins TRBV18 and TRBJ2-7, with D possibly matching TRBD2 (7 bases). Germline V gene lookup returns CDR1 KGHSH and CDR2 LQKENI. Between the trimmed V and J ends, which lost 6 bases and 6 bases, there was a span of 18 bases. The CDR3 is 14 residues long. In DNA form, the CDR3 reads TGTGCCAGCTCCCCGCTGGGGGGGCTTGGCGAGCAGTACGTC. This encodes CASSPLGGLGEQYV.

This chain links TRBV27 with TRBJ2-3; TRBD1 aligns across 7 bases. The CDR3 runs 14 residues. Germline loops: CDR1 MNHEY, CDR2 SMNVEV (reference sequence). The ends lost 7 bases at V and 0 bases at J; junction bases unmatched: 4. CDR3 bases: TGTGCCAGCACCGAGGACAGGAGCACAGATACGCAGTATTTT. It encodes CASTEDRSTDTQYF.

This clonotype was seen a handful of times. V is TRBV5-1 and J is TRBJ1-2; 7 bases match TRBD1. The germline gives CDR1 SGHRS, CDR2 YFSETQ. With V trimmed by 0 bases and J by 8 bases, 16 bases remained unmatched. The length of the CDR3 is 17 residues. This CDR3 reads CASSLAETGLLGRGYTF. DNA for the CDR3: TGCGCCAGCAGCTTGGCCGAGACAGGGTTACTCGGGCGCGGCTACACCTTC.

The J gene is TRBJ1-1, the V gene TRBV19; TRBD1 might be the D (5 bases). CDR1 and CDR2 from the germline V gene are LNHDA and SQIVND (reference sequence). Deletions cut 3 bases from V and 5 bases from J, with 16 bases between. CDR3 length: 15 residues. The CDR3, as DNA: TGTGCCAGTAGTATTTGGACATCTACGGGGACTGAAGCTTTCTTT. Residues: CASSIWTSTGTEAFF.

This clonotype has ten or more counts. The genes are TRBV5-1 and TRBJ2-5; 9 nucleotides agree with TRBD1. J was trimmed by 4 bases and V by 3 bases; bases with no gene match: 4. The CDR3 has 14 residues. Germline V gene sequence: CDR1 SGHRS, CDR2 YFSETQ. The CDR3 sequence: CASSWGTGLETQYF. In DNA form, the CDR3 reads TGCGCCAGCAGCTGGGGGACAGGGTTAGAGACCCAGTACTTC.

This clonotype appeared a few times. V is TRBV7-2 and J is TRBJ2-1, with TRBD2 as a possible D gene (6 bases). The V end lost 5 bases, the J end lost 3 bases, and 17 bases lay between the germline ends. The CDR3 spans 16 residues. Per the germline V gene, CDR1 is SGHTA and CDR2 is FQGNSA. The CDR3 here is CASSPGLRAIYNEQFF. The CDR3, as DNA: TGTGCCAGCAGCCCGGGACTGAGGGCAATCTACAATGAGCAGTTCTTC.

The CDR3: CASRYPGQGSNEQFF. CDR3 nucleotides: TGCGCCAGCAGGTATCCGGGACAGGGGTCCAATGAGCAGTTCTTC. This chain uses TRBV5-1 with TRBJ2-1, with 10 bases matching TRBD1. This CDR3 is built from 15 residues. The V and J ends lost 5 bases and 6 bases, in that order; junction bases with no gene match: 8. Looked up from germline, CDR1 is SGHRS and CDR2 is YFSETQ. The full variable domain, its missing parts supplied by reference TRBV5-1 and TRBJ2-1, is KAGVTQTPRYLIKTRGQQVTLSCSPISGHRSVSWYQQTPGQGLQFLFEYFSETQRNKGNFPGRFSGRQFSNSRSEMNVSTLELGDSALYLCASRYPGQGSNEQFFGPGTRLTVL.